This T cell receptor (beta chain) was identified during a study of T cell responses to AZD1222 COVID-19 vaccine. The study, taken as a whole, reports: Unmutated regions of variants are reportedly targeted by nearly half of spike-specific TCRs. Only a handful of AZD1222 recipients tested seropositive at baseline.

Produced via immunoSEQ multiplex PCR; TCRdb's table is partial and in-frame only. The profile shows 180,000 or so clones, around 95% of them singletons. V was trimmed by 1 base and J by 8 bases, leaving 20 bases between them. This CDR3 contains 17 residues. Germline V gives CDR1 LGHNA, CDR2 YNFKEQ. Concerning this clone itself: Its cognate antigen is unknown.

The starting material was peripheral blood, obtained on day 0 of AZD1222 vaccination. The TCR originated in an adult in good health. The chain has TRBV4-2 and TRBJ1-4, with D tentatively TRBD1 (6 bases). As DNA, the CDR3 is TGTGCCAGCAGCCAAGGGACTACGGACAGATCCTTAGAAAAACTGTTTTTT. It translates to CASSQGTTDRSLEKLFF.